This T cell receptor (beta chain) emerged from a study of T-cell memory formation after mild COVID-19. Study in general: TCR clusters were mostly confined to one donor each. General study findings and limits: CM and EM subsets held most contracting CD4+ clones; EMRA held CD8+ ones.

In germline, CDR1 is KGHSH, CDR2 LQKENI. The CDR3 runs to 16 residues. The ends were cut back, 0 bases at V and 7 bases at J, with 16 bases in the middle. TCRdb called the 5' RACE reads again in MiXCR, with one record for every CDR3 protein. The sample shows a few hundred thousand distinct CDR3 sequences, 20% to 25% of them seen only once. This clonotype was found a few times. Its antigen is still unknown. The chain couples TRBV18 to TRBJ1-3, with D possibly being TRBD1 (5 bases). Sequencing was performed on PBMCs or a T cell subset sorted from them (not recorded which). This receptor was obtained from a young man who had mild COVID-19 (a few samples of this study predate the infection). Cell type and time point are not known. DNA for the CDR3: TGTGCCAGCTCACCACCGATCGGCAGGGCGGCGAACACCATATATTTT. Translated, it gives CASSPPIGRAANTIYF.